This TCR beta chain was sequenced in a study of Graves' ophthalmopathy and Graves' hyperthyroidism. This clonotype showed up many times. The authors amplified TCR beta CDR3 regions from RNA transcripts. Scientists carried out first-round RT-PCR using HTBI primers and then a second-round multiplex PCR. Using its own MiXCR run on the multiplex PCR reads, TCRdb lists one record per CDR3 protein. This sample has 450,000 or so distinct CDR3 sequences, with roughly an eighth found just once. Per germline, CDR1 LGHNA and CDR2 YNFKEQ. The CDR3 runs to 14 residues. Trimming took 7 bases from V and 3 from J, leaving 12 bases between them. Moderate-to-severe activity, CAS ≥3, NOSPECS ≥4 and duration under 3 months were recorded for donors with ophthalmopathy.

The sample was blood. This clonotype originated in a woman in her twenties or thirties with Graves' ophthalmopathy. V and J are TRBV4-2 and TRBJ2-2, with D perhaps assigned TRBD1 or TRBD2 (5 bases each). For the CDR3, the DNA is TGTGCCAGCACAGGGAGTCTAGACACCGGGGAGCTGTTTTTT. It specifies CASTGSLDTGELFF.